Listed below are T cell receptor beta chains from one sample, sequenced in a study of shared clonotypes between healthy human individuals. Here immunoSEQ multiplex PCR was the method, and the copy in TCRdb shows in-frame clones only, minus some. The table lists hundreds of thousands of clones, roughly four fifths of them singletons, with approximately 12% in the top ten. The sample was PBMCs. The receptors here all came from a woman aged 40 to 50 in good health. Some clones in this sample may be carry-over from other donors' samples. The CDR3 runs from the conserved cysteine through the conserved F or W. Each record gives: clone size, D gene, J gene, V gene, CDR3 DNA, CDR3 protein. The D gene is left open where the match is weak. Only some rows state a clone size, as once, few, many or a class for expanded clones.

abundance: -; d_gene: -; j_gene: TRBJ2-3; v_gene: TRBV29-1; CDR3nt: TGCAGCGTCGAAGGTAGGGGCGTCACAGATACGCAGTATTTT; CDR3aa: CSVEGRGVTDTQYF
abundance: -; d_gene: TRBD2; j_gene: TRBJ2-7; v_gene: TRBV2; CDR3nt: TGTGCCAGCAGCGATACCGGGACTAGCGGGAGATACGAGCAGTACTTC; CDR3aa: CASSDTGTSGRYEQYF
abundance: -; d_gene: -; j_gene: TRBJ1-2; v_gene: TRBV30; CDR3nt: TGTGCCTGGAGTCGCGGGGGCCTTACAGGGAAAGGTGGCTACACCTTC; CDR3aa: CAWSRGGLTGKGGYTF
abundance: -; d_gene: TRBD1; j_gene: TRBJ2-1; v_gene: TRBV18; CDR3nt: TGTGCCAGCTCACCGGGACAGGGAAGATACAATGAGCAGTTCTTC; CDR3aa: CASSPGQGRYNEQFF
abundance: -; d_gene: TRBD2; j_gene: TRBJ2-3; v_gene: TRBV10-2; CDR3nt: TGCGCCAGCACGTATGATAGCGGGAGGAACACAGATACGCAGTATTTT; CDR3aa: CASTYDSGRNTDTQYF
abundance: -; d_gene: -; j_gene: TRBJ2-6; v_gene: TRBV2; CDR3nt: TGTGCCAGCAGGCACAGGCGATACTCTGGGGCCAACGTCCTGACTTTC; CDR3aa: CASRHRRYSGANVLTF
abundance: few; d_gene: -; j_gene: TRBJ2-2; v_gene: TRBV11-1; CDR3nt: TGTGCCAGCAGCTTCAGGCGAACGGGGACGGGCGGGGAGCTGTTTTTT; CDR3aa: CASSFRRTGTGGELFF
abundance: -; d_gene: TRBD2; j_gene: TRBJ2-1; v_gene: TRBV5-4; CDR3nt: TGTGCCAGCAGCTTGCCCAATAGCGGGGGCTCCTACAATGAGCAGTTCTTC; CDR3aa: CASSLPNSGGSYNEQFF
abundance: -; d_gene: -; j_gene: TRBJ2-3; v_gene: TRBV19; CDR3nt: TGTGCCAGTAGTATTTCTCTAGCCACAGATACGCAGTATTTT; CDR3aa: CASSISLATDTQYF
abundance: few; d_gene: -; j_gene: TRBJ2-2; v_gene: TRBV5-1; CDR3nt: TGCGCCAGCAGCCCAGGGAGCGGAACCTCGTCCACCGGGGAGCTGTTTTTT; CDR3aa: CASSPGSGTSSTGELFF
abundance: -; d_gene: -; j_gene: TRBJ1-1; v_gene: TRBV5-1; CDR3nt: TGCGCCAGCAGTTATCTCCCGGACGTAAACACTGAAGCTTTCTTT; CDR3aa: CASSYLPDVNTEAFF
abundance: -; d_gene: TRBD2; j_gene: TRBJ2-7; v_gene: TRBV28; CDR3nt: TGTGCCAGCAGTTTAAGCGGGGGGACTAGCGGGAGCTTAGGTGGCGAGCAGTACTTC; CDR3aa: CASSLSGGTSGSLGGEQYF
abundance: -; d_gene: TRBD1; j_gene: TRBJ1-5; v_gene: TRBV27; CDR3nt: TGTGCCAGCAGTTTCGTAGGGACAGGGAAGATGTATCAGCCCCAGCATTTT; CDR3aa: CASSFVGTGKMYQPQHF
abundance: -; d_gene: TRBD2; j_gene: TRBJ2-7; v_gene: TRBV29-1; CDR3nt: TGCAGCGTTCGGGAGACTAGCAGCTACGAGCAGTACTTC; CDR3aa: CSVRETSSYEQYF
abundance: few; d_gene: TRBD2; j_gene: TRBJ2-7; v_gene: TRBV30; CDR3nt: TGTGCCGGCCTCTCGGGGGGAGACTACGAGCAGTACTTC; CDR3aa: CAGLSGGDYEQYF
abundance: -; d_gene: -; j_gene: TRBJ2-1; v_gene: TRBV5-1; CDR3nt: TGCGCCAGCAGCTTAACCGAGTACAATGAGCAGTTCTTC; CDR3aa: CASSLTEYNEQFF
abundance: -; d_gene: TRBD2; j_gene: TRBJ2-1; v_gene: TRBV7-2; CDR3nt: TGTGCCAGCAGCTTAGCGATTAGCGGGACCTACAATGAGCAGTTCTTC; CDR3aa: CASSLAISGTYNEQFF
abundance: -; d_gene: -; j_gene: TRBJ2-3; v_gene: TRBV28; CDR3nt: TGTGCCAGCACAGTTTTTTCGACAGATACGCAGTATTTT; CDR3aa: CASTVFSTDTQYF
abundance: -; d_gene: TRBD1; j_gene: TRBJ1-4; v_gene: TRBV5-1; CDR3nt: TGCGCCAGCAGCGAACAGGGGGCTACTAATGAAAAACTGTTTTTT; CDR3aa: CASSEQGATNEKLFF
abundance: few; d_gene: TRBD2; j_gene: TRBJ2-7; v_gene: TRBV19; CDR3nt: TGTGCCAGTAGCCCTTCTGGGGGGAGGGAGATGTACGAGCAGTACTTC; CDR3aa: CASSPSGGREMYEQYF
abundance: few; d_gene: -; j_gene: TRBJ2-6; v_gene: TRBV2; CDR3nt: TGTGCCAGCAGTGAAAGGGCAGGGCACGGGGCCAACGTCCTGACTTTC; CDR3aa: CASSERAGHGANVLTF
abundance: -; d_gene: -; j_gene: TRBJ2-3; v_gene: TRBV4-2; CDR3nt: TGTGCCAGCAGCCAAGGGGGGGAGGTTCTAGATACGCAGTATTTT; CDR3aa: CASSQGGEVLDTQYF
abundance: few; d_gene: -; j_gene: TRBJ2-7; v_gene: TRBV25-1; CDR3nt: TGTGCCAGCTCCCCCAGGGGAGGGGACGAGCAGTACTTC; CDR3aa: CASSPRGGDEQYF
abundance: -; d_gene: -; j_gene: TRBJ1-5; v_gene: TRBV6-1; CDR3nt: TGTGCCAGCAGTGAAAGGCTGTCGGCAGCTAATCAGCCCCAGCATTTT; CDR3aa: CASSERLSAANQPQHF
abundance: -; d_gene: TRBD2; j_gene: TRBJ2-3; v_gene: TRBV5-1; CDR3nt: TGCGCCAGCAGCTTGGATAGCGGGAGCATAGATACGCAGTATTTT; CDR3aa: CASSLDSGSIDTQYF
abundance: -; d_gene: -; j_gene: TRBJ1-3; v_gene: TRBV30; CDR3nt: TGTGCCTGGACCCCCGGCTCTGGAAACACCATATATTTT; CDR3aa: CAWTPGSGNTIYF
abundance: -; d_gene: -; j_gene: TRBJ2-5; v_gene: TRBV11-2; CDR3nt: TGTGCCAGCAGCTGGACAGATTCCCAAGAGACCCAGTACTTC; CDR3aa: CASSWTDSQETQYF
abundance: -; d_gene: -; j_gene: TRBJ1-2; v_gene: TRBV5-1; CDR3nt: TGCGCCAGCAGCCCCAGAGGGGTCGGCTCTGGAGGCTACACCTTC; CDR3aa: CASSPRGVGSGGYTF
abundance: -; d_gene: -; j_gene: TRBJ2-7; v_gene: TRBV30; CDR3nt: TGTGCCTGGGGTCGGGACACCTACGAGCAGTACTTC; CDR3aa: CAWGRDTYEQYF
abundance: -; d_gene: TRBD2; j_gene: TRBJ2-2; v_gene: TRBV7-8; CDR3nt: TGTGCCAGCAGCCTAATAGCGGGATCCAACACCGGGGAGCTGTTTTTT; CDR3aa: CASSLIAGSNTGELFF
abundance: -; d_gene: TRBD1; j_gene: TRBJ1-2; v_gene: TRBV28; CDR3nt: TGTGCCAGCAGTAGCTTTGGGGACAGCCTACTAGCTAACTATGGCTACACCTTC; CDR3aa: CASSSFGDSLLANYGYTF
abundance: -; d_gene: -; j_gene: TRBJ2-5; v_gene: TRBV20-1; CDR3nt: TGCAGTGCCTCAGGAGAAGAGACCCAGTACTTC; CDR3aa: CSASGEETQYF
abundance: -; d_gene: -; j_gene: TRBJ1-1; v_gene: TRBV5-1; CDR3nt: TGCGCCAGCAGCTTGGTCGGCCCGAACACTGAAGCTTTCTTT; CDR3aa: CASSLVGPNTEAFF
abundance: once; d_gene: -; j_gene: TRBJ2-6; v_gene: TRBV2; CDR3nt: TGTGCCAGCAGTGGTCGCCTGAGCTCTGGGGCCAACGTCCTGACTTTC; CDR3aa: CASSGRLSSGANVLTF
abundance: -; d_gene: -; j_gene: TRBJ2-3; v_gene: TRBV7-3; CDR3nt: TGTGCCAGCAGCTTCGGCGCGAGCACAGATACGCAGTATTTT; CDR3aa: CASSFGASTDTQYF
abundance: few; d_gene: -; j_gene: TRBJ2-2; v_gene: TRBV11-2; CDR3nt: TGTGCCAGCAGCAAGATTTCAGGGGAGAACACCGGGGAGCTGTTTTTT; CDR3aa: CASSKISGENTGELFF
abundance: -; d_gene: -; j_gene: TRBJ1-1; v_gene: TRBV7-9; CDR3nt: TGTGCCAGCAGCACGGGACAACCGAACACTGAAGCTTTCTTT; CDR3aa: CASSTGQPNTEAFF
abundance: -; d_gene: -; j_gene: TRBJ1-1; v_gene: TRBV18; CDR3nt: TGTGCCAGCTCACCATCGGTCGTCGTAAACACTGAAGCTTTCTTT; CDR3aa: CASSPSVVVNTEAFF
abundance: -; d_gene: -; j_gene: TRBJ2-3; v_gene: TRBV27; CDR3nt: TGTGCCAGCACCCCGGGGACGGGCACTAGCACAGATACGCAGTATTTT; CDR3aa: CASTPGTGTSTDTQYF
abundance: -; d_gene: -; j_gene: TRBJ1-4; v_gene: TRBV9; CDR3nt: TGTGCCAGCAGCGGGTCATATACTAATGAAAAACTGTTTTTT; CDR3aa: CASSGSYTNEKLFF
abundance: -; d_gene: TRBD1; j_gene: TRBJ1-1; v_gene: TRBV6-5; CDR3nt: TGTGCCAGCAGTTACAGGGACAGCACTGAAGCTTTCTTT; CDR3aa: CASSYRDSTEAFF